This T cell receptor (beta chain) emerged from a study of T-cell memory formation after mild COVID-19 (dated by TCRdb to about 2021). In terms of the full investigation: TCR sequence clusters from the two donors were found to be largely donor specific. Longitudinal TCRalpha and TCRbeta repertoire sequencing tracked T-cell clones expanding and contracting after mild COVID-19 in a couple of donors. The cohort comprised two young, previously healthy adult volunteers, one female and one male. The paper's findings and limits, for the study overall: Clones contracting from day 15 to 85 had balanced CD4/CD8 phenotypes, while a second wave expanding from day 15 to 37 was biased towards CD4+. Contracting CD4+ clones were located mainly in the CM and EM memory subsets, whereas CD8+ clones were found to be enriched in EMRA. Some responding clones were detected in pre-infection memory, which suggested that pre-existing cross-reactive memory T cells had joined the SARS-CoV-2 response. Whether the second-wave clones peaking on day 37 were SARS-CoV-2 specific was not confirmed. The study covered only two mild cases, and larger cohorts including severe cases with pre-infection samples were considered necessary.

Reads for this sample came from an Illumina NovaSeq 6000. TCRalpha and TCRbeta cDNA libraries were constructed by 5'RACE with constant-segment primers, with sample barcodes and unique molecular identifiers being introduced. Trizol reagent was used to extract RNA from every sample. Library amplification was performed in two PCR steps, and a second sample barcode and Illumina TruSeq adapters were introduced in the second step. Libraries were sequenced on an Illumina NovaSeq with 2 x 150 bp paired-end reads. The source study handled its data this way. Demultiplexing of reads and collapsing into UMI-guided consensus sequences were performed with migec v1.2.7. Using mixcr v2.1.11, UMI consensuses were aligned to TRA and TRB V and J templates and then assembled into clonotypes. A clonotype was counted as expanded or contracted only when both edgeR and NoisET called the clonotype significant, with the noise models trained on biological replicates. For edgeR calls, a false discovery rate-adjusted p below 0.01 and a log2 fold-change threshold of 1 were applied. As an exploratory analysis of dynamics, max-normalized trajectories of the 1000 most abundant clonotypes were examined with PCA combined with hierarchical clustering. Each responding clone was given a CD4 or CD8 phenotype based on the CD4+ and CD8+ repertoires, which had been sequenced separately. TCRdb reanalyzed the raw reads on its own, using fastp at Q25 for trimming and MiXCR for clone calling, and kept in-frame beta chains. Records with the same CDR3 protein are collapsed into one entry carrying the most frequent genes and DNA. Clone size and V and J calls follow TCRdb, not the original study. Recorded for this sample are about 470,000 distinct CDR3 sequences; 15% to 20% of them occurred a single time. The biggest ten clones account for about 12% of the sample.

PBMCs were isolated by Ficoll-Paque density gradient centrifugation. This clonotype has just a few counts. Its antigen target is currently unknown. Base qualities are not recorded, but no much larger clone differs from it by a single base. V and J are truncated by 6 bases and 0 bases respectively, leaving an intervening sequence of 11 bases. CDR1 and CDR2 are read off the germline V gene as SNHLY and FYNNEI. The CDR3 runs 15 amino acids, cysteine and phenylalanine included. This entry keeps only the CDR3 DNA: 45 bases, framed from base 1. The sequenced material came from PBMCs or a T cell subset sorted from them (not recorded which). The receptor was derived from an adult woman who had mild COVID-19 (a few samples of this study predate the infection). The sample titles of this study are shuffled in the database, so cell type and time point are left out; the donor was told from shared clones. The chain uses TRBV2 and TRBJ2-2; D gene: possibly TRBD1, on 6 matching bases. For the CDR3, the sequence is CASRRQDTNTGELFF. The nucleotide sequence reads as follows: TGTGCCAGCAGGCGACAGGATACGAACACCGGGGAGCTGTTTTTT.